Listed below are T cell receptor beta chains from one sample, sequenced in a study of metastatic and nonmetastatic thyroid tumors. MiXCR re-clonotyped the PCR reads for TCRdb. The data hold some 20,000 clones, with roughly 15% observed a single time. Sequencing was performed on blood. These receptors came from a male donor with papillary thyroid cancer or a benign thyroid nodule (not recorded which). Some clones in this sample may be carry-over from other donors' samples. Each CDR3 is given without its conserved first and last residue. Each record gives: J gene, V gene, CDR3 protein.

TRBJ2-2	TRBV4-1	ASSPSSEDTGELF
TRBJ1-5	TRBV19	ASSFGRAFDQPQH
TRBJ2-7	TRBV18	ASSPRAYEQY
TRBJ2-3	TRBV28	ASSLYLDTQY
TRBJ2-2	TRBV7-3	ASRPGDTGELF
TRBJ2-3	TRBV3-1	ASSQATTSTDTQY
TRBJ2-1	TRBV27	ASVPSDRAEGEQF
TRBJ2-1	TRBV4-1	ASSHPTRSRANEQF
TRBJ2-1	TRBV9	ASSVGIQDNEQF
TRBJ2-2	TRBV28	ASSNRGTGELF
TRBJ2-7	TRBV28	ASSSPYGLAGYSYEQY
TRBJ2-1	TRBV15	ATSIHRTSEQF
TRBJ2-1	TRBV27	ASSYGSRHLNEQF
TRBJ1-2	TRBV28	ASNRDTFYGYT
TRBJ2-2	TRBV5-8	ASSLGQGWELF
TRBJ1-2	TRBV28	ASSGDLENYGYT
TRBJ2-3	TRBV7-9	ASSLDHSTDTQY